This TCR beta chain was profiled in a study of blood T cell repertoires in COVID-19. Assay used: immunoSEQ multiplex PCR; TCRdb lists only in-frame clones, some missing. In the table there are roughly 180,000 clones, approximately 83% of which are singletons. Sequencing was carried out using peripheral blood. The origin of this receptor is a man aged 55 to 69 with acute or convalescent COVID-19.

The CDR3 protein is CASSSPGLAGVFNEQFF. The CDR3, as DNA: TGTGCCAGCAGTTCCCCCGGACTAGCGGGAGTTTTCAATGAGCAGTTCTTC. This chain connects TRBV27 to TRBJ2-1; TRBD2 aligns across 13 bases. J was trimmed by 6 bases and V by 4 bases; bases with no gene match: 9. CDR1 and CDR2 (germline): MNHEY, SMNVEV (reference sequence). CDR3 length: 17 residues.